These T cell receptor beta chains were read from a single sample in a study of blood T cell repertoires in COVID-19. The data were produced by immunoSEQ multiplex PCR, yet TCRdb's version contains in-frame clones alone and is incomplete. Seen here are 50,000 to 65,000 clones, 80% to 95% observed once, and the top ten hold around 4.3%. The sample taken for sequencing was peripheral blood. The source is a man over 45 with active COVID-19. The CDR3 runs from the conserved cysteine through the conserved F or W. Each record gives: J gene, CDR3 length, D gene, clone size, V gene, CDR3 protein, CDR3 DNA. The D gene is left open where the match is weak. Rows may omit the clone size; those that give it use once, few, many or a size class.

TRBJ1-5,15,-,-,TRBV6-5,CASSPWGRSNQPQHF,TGTGCCAGCAGTCCCTGGGGCAGGAGCAATCAGCCCCAGCATTTT
TRBJ1-6,16,TRBD1,-,TRBV18,CASSPSRDRVGSPLHF,TGTGCCAGCTCACCAAGTCGCGACAGGGTTGGTTCACCCCTCCACTTT
TRBJ1-5,14,TRBD1,-,TRBV25-1,CASSGWTGEGPQHF,TGTGCCAGCAGTGGGTGGACAGGGGAAGGGCCCCAGCATTTT
TRBJ1-2,14,-,-,TRBV3-1/TRBV3-2,CASSQDLRDYGYTF,TGTGCCAGCAGCCAAGATCTCAGGGACTATGGCTACACCTTC
TRBJ2-1,14,-,-,TRBV5-4,CASSNRDSHNEQFF,TGTGCCAGCAGCAACCGGGACTCCCACAATGAGCAGTTCTTC
TRBJ1-2,13,-,once,TRBV19,CASSMGADYGYTF,TGTGCCAGTAGTATGGGCGCAGATTATGGCTACACCTTC
TRBJ2-1,14,TRBD2,-,TRBV19,CASSMGLAGGEQFF,TGTGCCAGTAGTATGGGTTTAGCGGGAGGGGAGCAGTTCTTC
TRBJ2-3,15,-,-,TRBV25-1,CASSESGFSTDTQYF,TGTGCCAGCAGTGAGAGCGGATTTAGCACAGATACGCAGTATTTT
TRBJ2-6,17,-,few,TRBV5-1,CASSLWSEVSGANVLTF,TGCGCCAGCAGCTTATGGTCGGAGGTCTCTGGGGCCAACGTCCTGACTTTC
TRBJ2-3,14,TRBD1,-,TRBV18,CASSPGQGTDTQYF,TGTGCCAGCTCGCCCGGACAGGGGACAGATACGCAGTATTTT
TRBJ1-3,14,-,-,TRBV3-1/TRBV3-2,CASSRGSSGNTIYF,TGTGCCAGCAGCAGGGGAAGCTCTGGAAACACCATATATTTT
TRBJ1-1,15,-,-,TRBV18,CASSFYPMVNTEAFF,TGTGCCAGCTCATTCTATCCGATGGTGAACACTGAAGCTTTCTTT
TRBJ1-5,15,-,-,TRBV7-2,CASSLDRAPFQPQHF,TGTGCCAGCAGCTTAGACAGGGCCCCTTTTCAGCCCCAGCATTTT
TRBJ1-2,12,-,medium-sized,TRBV19,CASSIRDNGYTF,TGTGCCAGTAGTATAAGAGACAATGGCTACACCTTC
TRBJ2-2,16,-,-,TRBV18,CASSRRSTGHTGELFF,TGTGCCAGCTCACGGAGATCCACAGGGCACACCGGGGAGCTGTTTTTT
TRBJ1-2,13,-,-,TRBV5-1,CASRADANYGYTF,TGCGCCAGCAGGGCAGATGCTAACTATGGCTACACCTTC
TRBJ2-5,13,TRBD2,-,TRBV11-2,CASRAGDRETQYF,TGTGCCAGCAGGGCGGGGGATCGAGAGACCCAGTACTTC
TRBJ2-1,14,TRBD2,once,TRBV25-1,CASGASGRIDEQFF,TGTGCCAGCGGAGCTAGCGGGAGAATAGATGAGCAGTTCTTC
TRBJ2-7,16,-,once,TRBV4-2,CASSQDYRQGPYEQYF,TGTGCCAGCAGCCAAGATTATCGGCAGGGGCCCTACGAGCAGTACTTC
TRBJ2-7,13,TRBD2,few,TRBV7-3,CASSSGLAGMQYF,TGTGCCAGCAGCTCAGGACTAGCGGGGATGCAGTACTTC
TRBJ2-3,11,-,-,TRBV20-1,CSLSPSDTQYF,TGCAGCCTCAGTCCCTCAGATACGCAGTATTTT